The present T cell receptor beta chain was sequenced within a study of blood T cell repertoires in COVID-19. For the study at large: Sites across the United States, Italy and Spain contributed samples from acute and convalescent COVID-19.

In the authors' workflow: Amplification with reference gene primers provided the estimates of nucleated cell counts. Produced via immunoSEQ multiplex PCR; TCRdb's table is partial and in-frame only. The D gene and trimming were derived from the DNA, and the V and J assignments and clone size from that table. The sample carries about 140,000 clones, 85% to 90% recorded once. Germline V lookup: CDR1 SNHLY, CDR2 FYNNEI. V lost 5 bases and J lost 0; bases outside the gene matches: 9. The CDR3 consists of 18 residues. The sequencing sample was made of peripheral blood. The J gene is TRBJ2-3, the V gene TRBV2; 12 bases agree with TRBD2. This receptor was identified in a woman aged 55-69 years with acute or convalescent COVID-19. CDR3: CASSLTSGGTTSTDTQYF. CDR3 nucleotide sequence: TGTGCCAGCAGTTTGACTAGCGGGGGAACTACTAGCACAGATACGCAGTATTTT.